This T cell receptor (beta chain) is drawn from a study of shared clonotypes between healthy human individuals. Study-wide results and limits: Read depth was anticipated to influence clonotype sharing among donors.

The assay ran at deep level. The input for sorted-subset replicate PCRs was around 200 ng DNA, 25,000 to 30,000 T cell genomes. Data came from immunoSEQ multiplex PCR; TCRdb stores just in-frame clones and leaves some out. The sample contains some 1.5 million clones, roughly 96% of which appear only once. Per germline, CDR1 MNHNS and CDR2 SASEGT. Trimming stripped 2 bases from V and 6 bases from J, with 10 bases between. The CDR3 is 13 residues long. This clone has only a few counts. The antigen is undetermined. The receptor was isolated from a man aged 25-45 years in good health. The sample consisted of naive CD4+ T cells sorted from blood. The sample's subset: CD45RA+ positively selected. The rearrangement joins TRBV6-1 to TRBJ1-2; D perhaps matches TRBD1 (6 bases). The CDR3 sequence: CASSEQGYDGYTF. For the CDR3, the DNA is TGTGCCAGCAGTGAACAGGGGTATGATGGCTACACCTTC.